The subject of this entry is one TCR beta chain. These data originate in a study of blood T cell repertoires in COVID-19. Study-level background: PBMCs, B-cell-depleted T cells, or T cells were the source of the cDNA or gDNA that made up the material.

This CDR3 contains 15 residues. Germline values: CDR1 LNHDA, CDR2 SQIVND (reference sequence). Trimming stripped 8 bases from V and 8 bases from J, with 19 bases between. Assay: immunoSEQ multiplex PCR; the TCRdb copy retains only in-frame clones and omits some. The sample has about 180,000 clones, approximately 89% seen once. This clonotype originated in a woman aged 25 to 39 with acute or convalescent COVID-19. Sequencing was carried out using peripheral blood. The chain uses TRBV19 and TRBJ1-6, with D possibly matching TRBD1 (6 bases). The CDR3 bases are TGTGCCAGTGGGACTAAGCAGGGGTCCCATTCACCCCTCCACTTT. Translated: CASGTKQGSHSPLHF. Variable domain in full (rest from reference TRBV19 and TRBJ1-6): DGGITQSPKYLFRKEGQNVTLSCEQNLNHDAMYWYRQDPGQGLRLIYYSQIVNDFQKGDIAEGYSVSREKKESFPLTVTSAQKNPTAFYLCASGTKQGSHSPLHFGNGTRLTVT.